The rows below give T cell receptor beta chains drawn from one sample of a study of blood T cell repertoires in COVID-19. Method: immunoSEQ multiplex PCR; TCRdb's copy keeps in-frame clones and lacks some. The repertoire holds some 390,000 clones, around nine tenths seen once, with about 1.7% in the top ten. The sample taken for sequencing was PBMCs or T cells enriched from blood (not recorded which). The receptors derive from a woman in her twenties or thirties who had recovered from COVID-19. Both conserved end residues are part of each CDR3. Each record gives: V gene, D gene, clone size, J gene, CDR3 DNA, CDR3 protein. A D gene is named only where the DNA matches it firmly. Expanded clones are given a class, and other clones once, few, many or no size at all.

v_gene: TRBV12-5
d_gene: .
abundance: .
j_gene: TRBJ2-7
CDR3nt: TGTGCTAGTGGTTTGGGGGGGCGGTCTTTTTACGAGCAGTACTTC
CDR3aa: CASGLGGRSFYEQYF

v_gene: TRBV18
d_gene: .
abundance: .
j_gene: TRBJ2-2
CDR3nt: TGTGCCAGCTCACCACCGTTTCTAGCTGCGGGGGAGCTGTTTTTT
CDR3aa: CASSPPFLAAGELFF

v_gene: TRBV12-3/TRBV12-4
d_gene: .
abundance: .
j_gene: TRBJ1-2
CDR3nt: TGTGCCAGCAGTTCCGGGAAGGGCCTCCCCTCCACCTTC
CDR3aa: CASSSGKGLPSTF

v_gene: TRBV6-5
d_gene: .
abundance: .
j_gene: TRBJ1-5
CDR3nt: TGTGCCAGCAACCCGACCGGGAGCAATCAGCCCCAGCATTTT
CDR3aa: CASNPTGSNQPQHF

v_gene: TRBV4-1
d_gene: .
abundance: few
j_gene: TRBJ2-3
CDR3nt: TGCGCCAGCAGCCAAGGGACTCCTAGCACAGATACGCAGTATTTT
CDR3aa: CASSQGTPSTDTQYF

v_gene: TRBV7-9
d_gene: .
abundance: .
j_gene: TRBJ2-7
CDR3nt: TGTGCCAGCAGCTTAGCCGGGGAGGAGCAGTACTTC
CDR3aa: CASSLAGEEQYF

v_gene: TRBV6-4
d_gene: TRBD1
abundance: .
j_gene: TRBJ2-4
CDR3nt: TGTGCCAGCAGTGACTGGGGACAGGGACGACTCATTCAGTACTTC
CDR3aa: CASSDWGQGRLIQYF

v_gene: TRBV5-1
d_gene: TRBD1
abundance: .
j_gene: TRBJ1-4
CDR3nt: TGCGCCAGCAGTCTCCGGGGACAGACGGGAATTGCAACTAATGAAAAACTGTTTTTT
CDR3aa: CASSLRGQTGIATNEKLFF

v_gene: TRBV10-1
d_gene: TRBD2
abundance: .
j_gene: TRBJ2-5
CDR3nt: TGCGCCAGCGGCCCTAGCGGGGGGGCAGATCAAGAGACCCAGTACTTC
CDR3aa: CASGPSGGADQETQYF

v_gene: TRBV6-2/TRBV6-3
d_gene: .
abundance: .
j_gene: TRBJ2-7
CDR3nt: TGTGCCAGCAGTTCGGGGGGCACCTACGAGCAGTACTTC
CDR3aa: CASSSGGTYEQYF

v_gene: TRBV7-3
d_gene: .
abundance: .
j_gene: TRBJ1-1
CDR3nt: TGTGCCAGCAGCCTGAAAGGCGGCACTGAAGCTTTCTTT
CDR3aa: CASSLKGGTEAFF

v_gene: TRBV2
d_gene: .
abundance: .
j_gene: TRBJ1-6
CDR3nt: TGTGCCAGCAGTGACCGACAGGTCAGGGGTTCACCCCTCCACTTT
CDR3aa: CASSDRQVRGSPLHF

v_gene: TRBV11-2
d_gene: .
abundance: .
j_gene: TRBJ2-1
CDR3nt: TGTGCCAGCAGCCCGGGACTTTACAATGAGCAGTTCTTC
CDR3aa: CASSPGLYNEQFF

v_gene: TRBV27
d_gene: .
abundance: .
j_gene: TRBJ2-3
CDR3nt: TGTGCCAGCAGTCCTTACGGGAGCCTCACAGATACGCAGTATTTT
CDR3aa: CASSPYGSLTDTQYF

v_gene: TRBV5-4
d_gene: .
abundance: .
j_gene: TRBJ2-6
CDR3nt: TGTGCCAGCAGTCGGACACAACTCCGCTCTGGGGCCAACGTCCTGACTTTC
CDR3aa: CASSRTQLRSGANVLTF